The subject of this entry is one TCR beta chain. Its antigen is not identified. Trimming removed 6 bases at V and 4 bases at J, with 15 bases between. In germline, CDR1 is DFQATT, CDR2 SNEGSKA (reference sequence). This CDR3 contains 13 residues. The sample belongs to a study of CD8 T cells in ankylosing spondylitis. Making the TCR beta libraries involved quantitative 5'-RACE with molecular barcodes. TCRdb ran MiXCR on the 5' RACE reads and lists one entry per CDR3 protein. The sample has 350,000 or so distinct CDR3 sequences; roughly 14% are singletons. Broader study findings: Disease-linked clones reportedly concentrated significantly in matched ankylosing spondylitis synovial fluid.

The chain is built from TRBV20-1 and TRBJ1-2; D ambiguous. The sequence came from a male donor with ankylosing spondylitis or in good health (not recorded which). Sequencing used blood, either unsorted or a sorted T cell fraction (not recorded which). The CDR3 coding sequence is TGCAGTGCCACCGAGGGCATCGGCTATGGCTACACCTTC. Protein product: CSATEGIGYGYTF.